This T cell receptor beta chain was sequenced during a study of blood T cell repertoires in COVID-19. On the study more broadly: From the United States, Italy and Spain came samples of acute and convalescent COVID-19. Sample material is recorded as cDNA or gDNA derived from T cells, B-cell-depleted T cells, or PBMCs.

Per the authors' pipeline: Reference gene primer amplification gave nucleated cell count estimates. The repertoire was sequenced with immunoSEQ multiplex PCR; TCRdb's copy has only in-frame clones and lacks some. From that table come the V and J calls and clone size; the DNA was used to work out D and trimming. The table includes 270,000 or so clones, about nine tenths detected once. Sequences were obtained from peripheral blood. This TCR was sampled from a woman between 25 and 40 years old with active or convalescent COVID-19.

This CDR3 is CASSTSRAATDTQYF. Written as DNA, the CDR3 is TGTGCCAGCAGTACCTCGCGAGCGGCGACAGATACGCAGTATTTT. The V gene is TRBV11-2, the J gene TRBJ2-3, with a possible D match to TRBD2 (5 bases). Germline V lookup: CDR1 SGHAT, CDR2 FQNNGV. V lost 6 bases and J 3 bases, leaving 16 bases between the germline ends. The CDR3 has 15 residues.